What follows is one T cell receptor (beta chain) and its context. Its specificity is not known. The primer mix had 60 Vbeta and 13 Jbeta primers. Some clones are missing from TCRdb's copy, which holds only in-frame ones; the method was immunoSEQ multiplex PCR. The repertoire holds 54,000 or so clones, with 70% as singletons. This record comes from a study of cytomegalovirus exposure and HLA in healthy donors. Findings and limits, study-wide: Reportedly, diagnosis of cytomegalovirus status by the classifier showed high specificity and sensitivity. Rare sequences made up most TCRs, while some public TCRs were found in many donors. Per published accounts, TCR beta sequences correctly predicted the HLA-A and HLA-B alleles of most subjects.

The V segment lost 2 bases and the J segment 11 bases; nucleotides outside the gene matches: 7. CDR1 is SGHAT and CDR2 is FQDESV in the germline V gene (reference sequence). This CDR3 contains 13 residues. The chain recombines TRBV11-1 with TRBJ1-1, with 8 nucleotides matching TRBD1. The clonotype originates from a woman aged 60-75 years in good health and CMV-seropositive. Material for sequencing was PBMCs. The DNA for the CDR3 is TGTGCCAGCAGCTTACAGGGGGCGCGGCCGGCTTTCTTT. Translated: CASSLQGARPAFF.